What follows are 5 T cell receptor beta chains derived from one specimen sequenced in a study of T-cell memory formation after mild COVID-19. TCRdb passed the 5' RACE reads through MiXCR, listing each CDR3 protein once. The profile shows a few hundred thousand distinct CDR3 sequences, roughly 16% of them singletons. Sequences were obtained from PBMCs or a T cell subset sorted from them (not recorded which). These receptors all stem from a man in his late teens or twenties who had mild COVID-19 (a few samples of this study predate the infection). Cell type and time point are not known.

This chain's CDR3 is CASRAWSVTDTQYF. The CDR3 DNA reads as TGTGCCAGCAGGGCCTGGTCGGTCACAGATACGCAGTATTTT. The J gene is TRBJ2-3, the V gene TRBV12-3 or TRBV12-4; D is unresolved. The length of the CDR3 is 14 residues. V lost 6 bases and J lost 2, with 12 bases in between.

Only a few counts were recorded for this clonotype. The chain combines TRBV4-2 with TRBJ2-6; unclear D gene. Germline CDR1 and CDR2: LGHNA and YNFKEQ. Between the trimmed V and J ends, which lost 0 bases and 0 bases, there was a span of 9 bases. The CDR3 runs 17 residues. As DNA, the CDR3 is TGTGCCAGCAGCCAAGAGGGTGTCTACTCTGGGGCCAACGTCCTGACTTTC. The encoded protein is CASSQEGVYSGANVLTF.

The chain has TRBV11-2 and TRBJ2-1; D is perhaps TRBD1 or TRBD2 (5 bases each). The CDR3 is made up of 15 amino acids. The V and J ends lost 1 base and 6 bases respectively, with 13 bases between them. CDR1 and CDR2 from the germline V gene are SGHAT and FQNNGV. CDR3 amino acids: CASSLGGWGPNEQFF. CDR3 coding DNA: TGTGCCAGCAGCTTAGGGGGGTGGGGACCCAATGAGCAGTTCTTC.

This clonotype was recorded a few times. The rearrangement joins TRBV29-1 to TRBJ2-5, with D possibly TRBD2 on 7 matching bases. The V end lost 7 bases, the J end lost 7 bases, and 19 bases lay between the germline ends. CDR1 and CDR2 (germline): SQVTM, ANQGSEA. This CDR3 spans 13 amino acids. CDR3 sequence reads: CSALPGGLGTQYF. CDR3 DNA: TGCAGCGCCCTCCCCGGGGGGCTGGGGACCCAGTACTTC.

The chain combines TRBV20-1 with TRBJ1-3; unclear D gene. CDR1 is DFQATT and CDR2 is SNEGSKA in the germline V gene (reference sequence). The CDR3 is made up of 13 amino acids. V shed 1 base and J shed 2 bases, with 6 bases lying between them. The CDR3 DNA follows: TGCAGTGCTAGAGTTCGGGCTGGAAACACCATATATTTT. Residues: CSARVRAGNTIYF.